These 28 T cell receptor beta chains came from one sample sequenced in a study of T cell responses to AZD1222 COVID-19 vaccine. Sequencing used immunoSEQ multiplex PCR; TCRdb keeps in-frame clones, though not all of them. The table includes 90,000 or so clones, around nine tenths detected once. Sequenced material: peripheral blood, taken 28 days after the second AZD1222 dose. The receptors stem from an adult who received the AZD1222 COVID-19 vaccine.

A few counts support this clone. In nucleotides, the CDR3 is TGTGCCAGCAGCCCAGTTCAGGGGTCCTCCTACAATGAGCAGTTCTTC. Translated: CASSPVQGSSYNEQFF. The chain employs TRBV7-9 and TRBJ2-1; maybe TRBD1 (6 bases). The CDR3 runs 16 residues. The V end was cut by 5 bases, the J end by 0 bases, with 14 bases between. Germline values: CDR1 SEHNR, CDR2 FQNEAQ (reference sequence).

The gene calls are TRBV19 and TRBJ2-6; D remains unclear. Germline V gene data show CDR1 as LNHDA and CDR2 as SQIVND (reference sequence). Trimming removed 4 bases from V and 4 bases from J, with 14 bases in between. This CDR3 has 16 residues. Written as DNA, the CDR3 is TGTGCCAGTAGTACAGGCCAACGAACCGGGGCCAACGTCCTGACTTTC. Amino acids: CASSTGQRTGANVLTF.

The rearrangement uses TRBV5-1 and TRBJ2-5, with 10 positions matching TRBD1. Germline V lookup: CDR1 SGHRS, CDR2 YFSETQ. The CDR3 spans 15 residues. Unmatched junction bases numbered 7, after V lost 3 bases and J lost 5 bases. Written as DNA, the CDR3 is TGCGCCAGCAGCTCAAGGGACAGGGGAAGGGAGACCCAGTACTTC. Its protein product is CASSSRDRGRETQYF. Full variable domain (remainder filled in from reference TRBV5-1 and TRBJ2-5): KAGVTQTPRYLIKTRGQQVTLSCSPISGHRSVSWYQQTPGQGLQFLFEYFSETQRNKGNFPGRFSGRQFSNSRSEMNVSTLELGDSALYLCASSSRDRGRETQYFGPGTRLLVL.

The CDR3 sequence: CASSEGTGVGNEQFF. The CDR3 DNA reads TGTGCCAGCAGTGAAGGGACAGGAGTGGGGAATGAGCAGTTCTTC. The V gene is TRBV6-1, the J gene TRBJ2-1, with TRBD1 identical over 7 bases. Germline V CDR1 and CDR2: MNHNS, SASEGT. The V gene end was trimmed by 1 base and the J gene end by 7 bases; junction bases not matched to a gene: 7. The CDR3 runs to 15 residues.

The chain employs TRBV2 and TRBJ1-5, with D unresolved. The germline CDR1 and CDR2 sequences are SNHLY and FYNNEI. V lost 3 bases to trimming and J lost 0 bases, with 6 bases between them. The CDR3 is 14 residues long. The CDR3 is CASSESVSNQPQHF. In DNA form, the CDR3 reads TGTGCCAGCAGTGAGTCAGTTAGCAATCAGCCCCAGCATTTT.

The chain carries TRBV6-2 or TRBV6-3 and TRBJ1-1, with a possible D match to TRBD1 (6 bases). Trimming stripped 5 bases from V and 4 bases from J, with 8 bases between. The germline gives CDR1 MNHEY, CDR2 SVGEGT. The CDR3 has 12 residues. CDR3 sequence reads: CASSRQATEAFF. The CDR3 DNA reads TGTGCCAGCAGTCGACAGGCCACTGAAGCTTTCTTT.

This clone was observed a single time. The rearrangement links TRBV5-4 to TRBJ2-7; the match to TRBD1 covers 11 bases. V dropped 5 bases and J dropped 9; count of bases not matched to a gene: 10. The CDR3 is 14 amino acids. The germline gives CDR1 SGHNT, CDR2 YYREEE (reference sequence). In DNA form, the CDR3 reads TGTGCCAGCAGGTGGGACAGGGGGATGGATGTGCAGTACTTC. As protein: CASRWDRGMDVQYF.

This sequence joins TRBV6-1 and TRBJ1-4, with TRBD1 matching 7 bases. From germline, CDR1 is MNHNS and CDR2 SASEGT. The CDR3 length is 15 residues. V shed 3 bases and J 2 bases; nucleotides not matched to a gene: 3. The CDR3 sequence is CASSDRGFTNEKLFF. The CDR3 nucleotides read TGTGCCAGCAGTGACAGGGGGTTTACTAATGAAAAACTGTTTTTT.

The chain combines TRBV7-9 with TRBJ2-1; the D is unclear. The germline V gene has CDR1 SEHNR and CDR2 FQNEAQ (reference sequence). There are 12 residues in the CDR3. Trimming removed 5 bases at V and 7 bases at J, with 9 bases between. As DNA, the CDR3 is TGTGCCAGCAGCCCCCGAACAAATGAGCAGTTCTTC. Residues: CASSPRTNEQFF.

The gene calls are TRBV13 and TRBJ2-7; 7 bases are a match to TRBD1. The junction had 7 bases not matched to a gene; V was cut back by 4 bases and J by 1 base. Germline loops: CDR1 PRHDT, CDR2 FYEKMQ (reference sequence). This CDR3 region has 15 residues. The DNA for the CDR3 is TGTGCCAGCAGCTGGACACAGGGGTCTTCCTACGAGCAGTACTTC. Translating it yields CASSWTQGSSYEQYF.

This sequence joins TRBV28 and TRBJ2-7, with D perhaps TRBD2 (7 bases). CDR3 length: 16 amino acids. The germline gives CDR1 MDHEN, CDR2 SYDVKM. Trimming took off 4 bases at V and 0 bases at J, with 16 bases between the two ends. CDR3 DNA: TGTGCCAGCAGTTCGGGGGCGGGGGCAATCTCCTACGAGCAGTACTTC. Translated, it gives CASSSGAGAISYEQYF.

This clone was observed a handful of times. The CDR3, as DNA: TGTGCCATCAGAGGGACCACTGCTTACGAGCAGTACTTC. This codes for CAIRGTTAYEQYF. V and J are TRBV10-3 and TRBJ2-7, with D perhaps assigned TRBD1 or TRBD2 (5 bases each). The germline CDR1 and CDR2 sequences are ENHRY and SYGVKD. The CDR3 extends over 13 amino acids. V dropped 6 bases and J dropped 4 bases, with 13 bases sitting between them.

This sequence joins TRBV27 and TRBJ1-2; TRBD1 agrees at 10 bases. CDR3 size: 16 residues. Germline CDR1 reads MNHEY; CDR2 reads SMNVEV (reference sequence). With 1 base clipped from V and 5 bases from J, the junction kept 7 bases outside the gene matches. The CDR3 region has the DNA TGTGCCAGCAGTTTATTCCCCGGGACAGGGGAGTATGGCTACACCTTC. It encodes CASSLFPGTGEYGYTF.

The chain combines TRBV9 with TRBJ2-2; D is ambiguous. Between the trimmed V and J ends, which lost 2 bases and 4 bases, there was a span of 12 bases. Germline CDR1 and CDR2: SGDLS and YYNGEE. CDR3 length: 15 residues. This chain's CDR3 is CASSVGNVGTGELFF. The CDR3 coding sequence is TGTGCCAGCAGCGTTGGAAATGTTGGCACCGGGGAGCTGTTTTTT.

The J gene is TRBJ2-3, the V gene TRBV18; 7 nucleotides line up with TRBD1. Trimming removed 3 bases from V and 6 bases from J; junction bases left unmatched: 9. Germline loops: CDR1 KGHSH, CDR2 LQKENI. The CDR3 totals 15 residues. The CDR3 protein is CASSPGTALGDTQYF. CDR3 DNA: TGTGCCAGCTCACCTGGGACAGCCCTAGGGGATACGCAGTATTTT.

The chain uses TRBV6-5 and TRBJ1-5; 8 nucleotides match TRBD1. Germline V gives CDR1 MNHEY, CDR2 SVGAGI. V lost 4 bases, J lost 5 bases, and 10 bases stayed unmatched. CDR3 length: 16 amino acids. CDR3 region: CASSSIGPGGHQPQHF. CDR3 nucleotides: TGTGCCAGCAGTTCGATAGGTCCAGGGGGCCATCAGCCCCAGCATTTT.

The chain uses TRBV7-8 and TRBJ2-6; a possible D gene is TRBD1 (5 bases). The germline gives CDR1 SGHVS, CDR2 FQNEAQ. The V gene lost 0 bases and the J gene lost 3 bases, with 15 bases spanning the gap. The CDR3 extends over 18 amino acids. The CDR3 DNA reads TGTGCCAGCAGCTTAGCGTACAGGACATCCATTGGGGCCAACGTCCTGACTTTC. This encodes CASSLAYRTSIGANVLTF.

CDR3 nucleotides: TGTGCCAGTAGTACGGTTGATTATAGCAATCAGCCCCAGCATTTT. Its protein product is CASSTVDYSNQPQHF. The genes are TRBV19 and TRBJ1-5; no clear D. V lost 4 bases and J 0 bases, leaving 10 bases between the germline ends. The CDR3 covers 15 residues. Germline CDR1 reads LNHDA; CDR2 reads SQIVND (reference sequence).

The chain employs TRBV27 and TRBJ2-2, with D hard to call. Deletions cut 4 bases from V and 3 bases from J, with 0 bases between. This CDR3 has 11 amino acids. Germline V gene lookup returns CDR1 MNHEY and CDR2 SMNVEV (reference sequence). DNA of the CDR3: TGTGCCAGCAGTTACACCGGGGAGCTGTTTTTT. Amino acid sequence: CASSYTGELFF.

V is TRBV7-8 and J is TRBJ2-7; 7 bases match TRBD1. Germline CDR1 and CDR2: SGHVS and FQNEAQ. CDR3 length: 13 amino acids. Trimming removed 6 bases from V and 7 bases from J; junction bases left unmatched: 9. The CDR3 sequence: CASSSDRVGEQYF. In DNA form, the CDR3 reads TGTGCCAGCAGTAGCGACAGGGTGGGGGAGCAGTACTTC.

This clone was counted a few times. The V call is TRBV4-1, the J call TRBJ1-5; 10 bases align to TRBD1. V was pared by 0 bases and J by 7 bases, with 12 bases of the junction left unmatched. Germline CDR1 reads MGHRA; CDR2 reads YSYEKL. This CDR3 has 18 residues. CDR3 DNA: TGCGCCAGCAGCCAAGATCTACTGGGACAGGGGAGGGGGCAGCCCCAGCATTTT. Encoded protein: CASSQDLLGQGRGQPQHF.

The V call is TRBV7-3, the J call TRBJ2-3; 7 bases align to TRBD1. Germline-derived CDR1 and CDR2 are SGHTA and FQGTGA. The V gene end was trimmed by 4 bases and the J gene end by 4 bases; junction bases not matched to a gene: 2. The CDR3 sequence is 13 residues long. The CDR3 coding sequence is TGTGCCAGCAGCTACCAGGGGGCAGATACGCAGTATTTT. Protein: CASSYQGADTQYF.

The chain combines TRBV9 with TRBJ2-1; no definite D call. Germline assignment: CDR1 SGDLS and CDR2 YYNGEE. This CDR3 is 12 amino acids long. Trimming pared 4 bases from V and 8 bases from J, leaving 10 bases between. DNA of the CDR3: TGTGCCAGCAGCTTCCGGATGGATGAGCAGTTCTTC. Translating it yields CASSFRMDEQFF.

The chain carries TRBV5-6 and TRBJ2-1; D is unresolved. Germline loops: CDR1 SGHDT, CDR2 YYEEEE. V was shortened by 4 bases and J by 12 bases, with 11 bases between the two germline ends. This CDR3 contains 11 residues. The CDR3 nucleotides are TGTGCCAGCAGCGAAGGAAGCGCGCAGTTCTTC. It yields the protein CASSEGSAQFF.

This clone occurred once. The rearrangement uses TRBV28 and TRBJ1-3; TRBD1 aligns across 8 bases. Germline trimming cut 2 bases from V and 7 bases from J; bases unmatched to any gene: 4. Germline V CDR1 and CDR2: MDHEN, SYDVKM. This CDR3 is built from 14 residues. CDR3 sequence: CASSLRTGRNTIYF. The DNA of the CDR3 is TGTGCCAGCAGTTTAAGGACAGGGAGGAACACCATATATTTT.

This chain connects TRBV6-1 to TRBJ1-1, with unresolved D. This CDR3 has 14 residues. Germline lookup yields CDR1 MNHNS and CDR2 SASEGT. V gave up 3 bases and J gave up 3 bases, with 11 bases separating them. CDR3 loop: CASSDSRGHTEAFF. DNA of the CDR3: TGTGCCAGCAGTGATTCCCGGGGTCACACTGAAGCTTTCTTT.

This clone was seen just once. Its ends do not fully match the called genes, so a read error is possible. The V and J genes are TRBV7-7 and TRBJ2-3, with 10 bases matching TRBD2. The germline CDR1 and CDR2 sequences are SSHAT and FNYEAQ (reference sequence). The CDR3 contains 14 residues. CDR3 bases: TGTGCTAGCAGCTCGTCCCCAACTAGCGGGGCGCAGTATTTT. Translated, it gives CASSSSPTSGAQYF.

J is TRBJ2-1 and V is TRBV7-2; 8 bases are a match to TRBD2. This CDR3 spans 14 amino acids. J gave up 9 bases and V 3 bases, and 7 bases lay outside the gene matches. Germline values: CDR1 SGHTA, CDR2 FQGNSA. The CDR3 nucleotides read TGTGCCAGCAGCTTCGCGGGGGGTACCGGTGAGCAGTTCTTC. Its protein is CASSFAGGTGEQFF.